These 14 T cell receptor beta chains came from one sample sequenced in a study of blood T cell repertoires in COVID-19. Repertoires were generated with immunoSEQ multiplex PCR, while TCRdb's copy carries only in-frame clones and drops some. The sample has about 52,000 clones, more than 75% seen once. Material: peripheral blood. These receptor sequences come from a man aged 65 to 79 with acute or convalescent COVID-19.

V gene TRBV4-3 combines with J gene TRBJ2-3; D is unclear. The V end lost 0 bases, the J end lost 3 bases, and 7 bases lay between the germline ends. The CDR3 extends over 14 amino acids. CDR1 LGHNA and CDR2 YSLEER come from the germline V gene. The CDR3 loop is CASSQDPGTDTQYF. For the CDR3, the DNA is TGCGCCAGCAGCCAAGATCCCGGGACAGATACGCAGTATTTT.

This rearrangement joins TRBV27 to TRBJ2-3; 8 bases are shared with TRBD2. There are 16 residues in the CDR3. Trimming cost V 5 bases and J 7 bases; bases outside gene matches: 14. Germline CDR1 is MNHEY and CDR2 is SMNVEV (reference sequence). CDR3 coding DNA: TGTGCCAGCAGTCCCCTAGCGGGCCTCGTCCCCCATACGCAGTATTTT. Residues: CASSPLAGLVPHTQYF.

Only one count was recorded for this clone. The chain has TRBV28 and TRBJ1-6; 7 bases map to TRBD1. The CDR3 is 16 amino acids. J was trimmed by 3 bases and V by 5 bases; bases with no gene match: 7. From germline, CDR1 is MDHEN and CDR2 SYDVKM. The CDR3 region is CASSADRFVYNSPLHF. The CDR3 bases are TGTGCCAGCAGTGCGGACAGGTTCGTCTATAATTCACCCCTCCACTTT.

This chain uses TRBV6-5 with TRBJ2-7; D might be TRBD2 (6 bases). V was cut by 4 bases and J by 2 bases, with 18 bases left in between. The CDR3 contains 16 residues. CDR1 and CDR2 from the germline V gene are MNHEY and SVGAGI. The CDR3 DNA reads TGTGCCAGCAGTTCAGAGCGACTAGTTAAGGCCTACGAGCAGTACTTC. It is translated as CASSSERLVKAYEQYF.

Here the CDR3 reads CASSVGQGWTDTQYF. In DNA, the CDR3 is TGCGCCAGCAGCGTTGGACAGGGGTGGACAGATACGCAGTATTTT. The chain recombines TRBV5-1 with TRBJ2-3; 9 bases match TRBD1. CDR3 length equals 15 residues. With V trimmed by 4 bases and J by 3 bases, 6 bases remained unmatched. Looked up from germline, CDR1 is SGHRS and CDR2 is YFSETQ.

The CDR3 spells CASSFGGGTEAFF. CDR3 DNA: TGTGCCAGCAGCTTCGGGGGAGGCACTGAAGCTTTCTTT. The chain employs TRBV7-9 and TRBJ1-1, with D maybe TRBD1 (5 bases). V was shortened by 3 bases and J by 4 bases, with 9 bases between the two germline ends. The CDR3 length is 13 residues. Germline CDR1 reads SEHNR; CDR2 reads FQNEAQ (reference sequence).

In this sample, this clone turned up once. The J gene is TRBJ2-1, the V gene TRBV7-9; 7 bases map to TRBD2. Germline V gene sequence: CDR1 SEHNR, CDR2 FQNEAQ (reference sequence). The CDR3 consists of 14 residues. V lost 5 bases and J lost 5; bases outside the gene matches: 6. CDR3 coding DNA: TGTGCCAGCAGCACCTCCGGGGGGAACAATGAGCAGTTCTTC. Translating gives CASSTSGGNNEQFF.

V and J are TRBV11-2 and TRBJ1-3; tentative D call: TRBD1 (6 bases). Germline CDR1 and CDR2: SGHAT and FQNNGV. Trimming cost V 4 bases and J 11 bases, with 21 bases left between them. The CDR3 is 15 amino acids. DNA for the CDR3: TGTGCCAGCAGCTACCACGGACAGCCACGAGGGTCCATATATTTT. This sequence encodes CASSYHGQPRGSIYF.

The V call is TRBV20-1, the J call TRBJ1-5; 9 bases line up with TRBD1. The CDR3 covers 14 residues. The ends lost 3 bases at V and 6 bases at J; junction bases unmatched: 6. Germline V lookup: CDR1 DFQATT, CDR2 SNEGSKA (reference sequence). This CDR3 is CSASTGGGGQPQHF. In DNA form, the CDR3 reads TGCAGTGCTAGTACAGGGGGCGGAGGTCAGCCCCAGCATTTT.

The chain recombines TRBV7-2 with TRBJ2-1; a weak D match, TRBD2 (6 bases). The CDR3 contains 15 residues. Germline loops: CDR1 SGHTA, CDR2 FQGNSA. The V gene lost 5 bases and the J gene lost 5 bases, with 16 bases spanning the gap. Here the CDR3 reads CASSPRAGRNNEQFF. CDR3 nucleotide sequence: TGTGCCAGCAGCCCGCGGGCAGGGAGGAACAATGAGCAGTTCTTC.

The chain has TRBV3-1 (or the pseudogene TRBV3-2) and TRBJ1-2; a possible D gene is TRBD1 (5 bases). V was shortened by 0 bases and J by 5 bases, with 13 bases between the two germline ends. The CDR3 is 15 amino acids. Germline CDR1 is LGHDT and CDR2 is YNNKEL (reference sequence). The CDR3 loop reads CASSQDWAGRYGYTF. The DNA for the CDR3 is TGTGCCAGCAGCCAAGATTGGGCAGGGAGGTATGGCTACACCTTC.

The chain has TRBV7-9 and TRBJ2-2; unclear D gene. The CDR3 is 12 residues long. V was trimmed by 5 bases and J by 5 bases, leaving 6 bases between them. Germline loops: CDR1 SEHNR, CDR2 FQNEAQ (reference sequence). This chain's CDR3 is CASSRLTGELFF. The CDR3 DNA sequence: TGTGCCAGCAGCCGCCTAACCGGGGAGCTGTTTTTT.

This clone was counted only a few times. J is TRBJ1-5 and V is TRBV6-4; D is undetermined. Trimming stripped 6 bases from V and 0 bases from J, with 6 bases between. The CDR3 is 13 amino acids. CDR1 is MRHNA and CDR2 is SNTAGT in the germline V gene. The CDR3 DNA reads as TGTGCCAGCAGCGTAGATAGCAATCAGCCCCAGCATTTT. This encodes CASSVDSNQPQHF.

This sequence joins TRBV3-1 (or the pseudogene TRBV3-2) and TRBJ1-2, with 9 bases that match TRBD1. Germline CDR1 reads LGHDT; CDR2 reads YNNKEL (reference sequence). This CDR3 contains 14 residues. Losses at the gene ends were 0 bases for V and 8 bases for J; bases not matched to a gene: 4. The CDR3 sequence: CASSQEGTGRGYTF. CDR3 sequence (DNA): TGTGCCAGCAGCCAAGAGGGGACAGGGCGAGGCTACACCTTC.